Below, one T cell receptor beta chain is given with its context. The antigen is unknown. TCRdb analysed the reads with MiXCR anew, one entry per CDR3 protein. The sample has 500,000 to 600,000 distinct CDR3 sequences, approximately 17% seen once. CDR3 length: 17 amino acids. Germline lookup yields CDR1 MNHEY and CDR2 SMNVEV (reference sequence). V dropped 0 bases and J dropped 5; count of bases not matched to a gene: 9. The sample is drawn from a study of T cell repertoires in cytomegalovirus infection. For the study at large: Both CMV infection and a matching HLA type were indicated by public TCR beta signatures.

Study findings and constraints: HLA-C-restricted CMV clonotypes gave the most frequent clonotype in two of eight donors.

The chain couples TRBV27 to TRBJ2-3; TRBD2 matches at 9 bases. The sequenced material came from CD8+ T cells from PBMCs. This receptor was obtained from a human donor in good health (CMV status not recorded). Some clones in this sample may be carry-over from other donors' samples. The CDR3 nucleotides are TGTGCCAGCAGTTTATCTTTTTGGCGGGAGGGCCAAGATACGCAGTATTTT. Protein product: CASSLSFWREGQDTQYF.